This TCR beta chain was identified in a study of T cell responses to AZD1222 COVID-19 vaccine. Findings and limits, study-wide: None of the repertoires were sampled until the peak T cell response had passed. Elevations in Spike-specific TCR breadth and depth followed administration of two AZD1222 doses.

In its sample, this clone was seen a few times. The antigen remains unidentified. The CDR3 runs to 14 residues. Germline CDR1 reads SEHNR; CDR2 reads FQNEAQ (reference sequence). V dropped 5 bases and J dropped 5 bases, with 15 bases sitting between them. Measured with immunoSEQ multiplex PCR; TCRdb has only the in-frame clones, and not every one. The data show more than 140,000 clones, with around 88% seen just once and under 2.5% held by the top ten. The source of this sequence is an adult in good health. The rearrangement joins TRBV7-9 to TRBJ2-5; either TRBD1 or TRBD2 may supply D (6 bases each). This specimen consisted of peripheral blood, obtained on day 0 of AZD1222 vaccination. CDR3 region: CASSERGAQETQYF. The CDR3 nucleotides read TGTGCCAGCAGCGAGAGGGGGGCTCAGGAGACCCAGTACTTC.